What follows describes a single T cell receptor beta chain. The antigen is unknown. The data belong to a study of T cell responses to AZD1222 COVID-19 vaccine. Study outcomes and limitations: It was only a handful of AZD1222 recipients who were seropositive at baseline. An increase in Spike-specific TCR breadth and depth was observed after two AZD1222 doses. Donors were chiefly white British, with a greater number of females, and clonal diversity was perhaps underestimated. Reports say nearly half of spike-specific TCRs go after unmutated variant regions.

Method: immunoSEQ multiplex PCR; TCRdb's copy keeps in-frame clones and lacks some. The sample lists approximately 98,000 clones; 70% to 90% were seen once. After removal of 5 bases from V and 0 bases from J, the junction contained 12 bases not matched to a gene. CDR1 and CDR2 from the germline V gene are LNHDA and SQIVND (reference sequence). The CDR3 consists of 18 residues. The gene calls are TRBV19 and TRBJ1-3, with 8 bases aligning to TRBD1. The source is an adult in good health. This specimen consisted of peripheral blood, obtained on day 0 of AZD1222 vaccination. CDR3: CASSPRDRSINSGNTIYF. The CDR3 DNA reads TGTGCCAGTAGTCCTCGGGACAGGAGTATCAACTCTGGAAACACCATATATTTT.